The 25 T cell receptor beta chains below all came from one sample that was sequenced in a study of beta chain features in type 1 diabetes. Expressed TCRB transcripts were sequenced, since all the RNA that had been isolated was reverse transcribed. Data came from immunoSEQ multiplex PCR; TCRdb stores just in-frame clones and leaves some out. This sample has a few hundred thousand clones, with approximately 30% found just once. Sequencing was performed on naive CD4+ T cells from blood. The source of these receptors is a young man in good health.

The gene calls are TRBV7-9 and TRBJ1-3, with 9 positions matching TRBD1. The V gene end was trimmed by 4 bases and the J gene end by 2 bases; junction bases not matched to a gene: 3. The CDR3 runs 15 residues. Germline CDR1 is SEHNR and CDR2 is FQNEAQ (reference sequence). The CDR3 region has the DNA TGTGCCAGCAGCTGGACAGGGGAAGCTGGAAACACCATATATTTT. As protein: CASSWTGEAGNTIYF.

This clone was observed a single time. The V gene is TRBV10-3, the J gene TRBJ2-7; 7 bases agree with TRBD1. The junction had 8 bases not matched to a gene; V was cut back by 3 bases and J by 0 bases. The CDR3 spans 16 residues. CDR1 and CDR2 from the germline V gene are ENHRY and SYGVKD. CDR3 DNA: TGTGCCATCAGTGAAGGTGGGACAGAGCCCTCCTACGAGCAGTACTTC. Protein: CAISEGGTEPSYEQYF.

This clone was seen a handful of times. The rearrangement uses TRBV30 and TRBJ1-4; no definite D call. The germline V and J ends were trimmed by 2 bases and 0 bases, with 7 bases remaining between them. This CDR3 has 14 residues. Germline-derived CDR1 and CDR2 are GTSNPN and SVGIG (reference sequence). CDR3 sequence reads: CAWSRLATNEKLFF. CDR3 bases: TGTGCCTGGAGTCGACTTGCAACTAATGAAAAACTGTTTTTT.

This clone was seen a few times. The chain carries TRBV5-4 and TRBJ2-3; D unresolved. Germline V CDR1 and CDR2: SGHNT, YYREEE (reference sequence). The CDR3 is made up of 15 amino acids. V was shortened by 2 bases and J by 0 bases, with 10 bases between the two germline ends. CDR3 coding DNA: TGTGCCAGCAGCTTCGGCATTTCCAGCACAGATACGCAGTATTTT. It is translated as CASSFGISSTDTQYF.

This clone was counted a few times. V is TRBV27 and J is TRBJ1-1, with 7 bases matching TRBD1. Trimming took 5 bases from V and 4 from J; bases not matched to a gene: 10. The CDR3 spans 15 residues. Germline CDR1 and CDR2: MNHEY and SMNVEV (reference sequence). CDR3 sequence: CASSPGDRLSTEAFF. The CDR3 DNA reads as TGTGCCAGCAGTCCCGGGGACAGACTGAGCACTGAAGCTTTCTTT.

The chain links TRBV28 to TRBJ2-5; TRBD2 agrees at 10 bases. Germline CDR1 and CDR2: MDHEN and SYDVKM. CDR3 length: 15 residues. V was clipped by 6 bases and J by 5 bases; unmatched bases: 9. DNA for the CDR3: TGTGCCAGCAGCACCATAGCGGGAGGCCCCGAGACCCAGTACTTC. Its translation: CASSTIAGGPETQYF. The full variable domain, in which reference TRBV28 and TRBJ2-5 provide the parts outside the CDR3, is DVKVTQSSRYLVKRTGEKVFLECVQDMDHENMFWYRQDPGLGLRLIYFSYDVKMKEKGDIPEGYSVSREKKERFSLILESASTNQTSMYLCASSTIAGGPETQYFGPGTRLLVL.

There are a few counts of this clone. CDR3 amino acids: CSVFGRAESYNEQFF. CDR3 in DNA: TGCAGCGTTTTCGGGAGGGCCGAGTCCTACAATGAGCAGTTCTTC. V gene TRBV29-1 combines with J gene TRBJ2-1; 8 nucleotides match TRBD2. Germline V CDR1 and CDR2: SQVTM, ANQGSEA. V lost 5 bases, J lost 1 base, and 7 bases stayed unmatched. The CDR3 is 15 residues long.

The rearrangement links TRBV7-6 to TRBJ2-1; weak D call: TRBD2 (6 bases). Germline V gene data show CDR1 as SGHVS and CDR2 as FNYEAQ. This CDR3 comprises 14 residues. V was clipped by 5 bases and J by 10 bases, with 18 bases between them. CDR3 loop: CASSPRPGVGEQFF. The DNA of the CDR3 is TGTGCCAGCAGCCCAAGGCCGGGGGTTGGCGAGCAGTTCTTC.

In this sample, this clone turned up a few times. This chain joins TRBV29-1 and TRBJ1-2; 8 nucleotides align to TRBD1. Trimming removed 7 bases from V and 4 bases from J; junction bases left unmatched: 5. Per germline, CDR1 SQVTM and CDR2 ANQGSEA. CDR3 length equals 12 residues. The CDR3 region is CSAEQGGYGYTF. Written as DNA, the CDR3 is TGCAGCGCCGAACAGGGGGGCTATGGCTACACCTTC.

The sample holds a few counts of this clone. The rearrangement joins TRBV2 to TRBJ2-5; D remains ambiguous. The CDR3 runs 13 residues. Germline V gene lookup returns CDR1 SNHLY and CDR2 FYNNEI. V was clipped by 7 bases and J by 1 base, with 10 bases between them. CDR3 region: CASNRISQETQYF. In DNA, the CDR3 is TGTGCCAGCAATAGGATTAGCCAAGAGACCCAGTACTTC.

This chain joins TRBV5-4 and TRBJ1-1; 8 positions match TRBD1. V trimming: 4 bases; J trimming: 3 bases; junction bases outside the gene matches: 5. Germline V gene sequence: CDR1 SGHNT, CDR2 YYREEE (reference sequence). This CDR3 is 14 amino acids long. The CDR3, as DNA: TGTGCCAGCAGCCTGGGACAGGCGGACACTGAAGCTTTCTTT. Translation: CASSLGQADTEAFF.

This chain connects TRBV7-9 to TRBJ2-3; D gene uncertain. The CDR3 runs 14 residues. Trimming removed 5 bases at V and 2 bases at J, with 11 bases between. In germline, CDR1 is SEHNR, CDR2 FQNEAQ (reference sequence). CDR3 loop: CASSVDLNTDTQYF. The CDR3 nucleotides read TGTGCCAGCAGCGTCGACCTGAACACAGATACGCAGTATTTT.

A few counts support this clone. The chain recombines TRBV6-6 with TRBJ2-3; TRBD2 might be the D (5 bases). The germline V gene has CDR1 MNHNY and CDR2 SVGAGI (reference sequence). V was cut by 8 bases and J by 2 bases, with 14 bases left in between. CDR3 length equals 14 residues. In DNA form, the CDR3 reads TGTGCCAGCCGACGGGATGGGCCCACAGATACGCAGTATTTT. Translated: CASRRDGPTDTQYF.

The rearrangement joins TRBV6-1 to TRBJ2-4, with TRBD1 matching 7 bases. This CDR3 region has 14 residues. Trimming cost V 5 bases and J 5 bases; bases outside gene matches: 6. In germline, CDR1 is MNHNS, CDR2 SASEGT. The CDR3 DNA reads TGTGCCAGCAGTCAGGGGGACAGCCAAAACATTCAGTACTTC. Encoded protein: CASSQGDSQNIQYF.

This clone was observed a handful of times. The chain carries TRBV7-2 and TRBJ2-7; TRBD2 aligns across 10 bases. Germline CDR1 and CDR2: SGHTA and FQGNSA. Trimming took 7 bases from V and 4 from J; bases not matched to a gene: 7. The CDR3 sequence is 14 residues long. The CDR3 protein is CASIRLAGPYEQYF. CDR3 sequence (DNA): TGTGCCAGCATCCGACTAGCGGGCCCTTACGAGCAGTACTTC.

The chain's CDR3 is CASSQGGRGKSNQPQHF. CDR3 nucleotide sequence: TGCGCCAGCAGCCAAGGCGGCAGGGGCAAGAGCAATCAGCCCCAGCATTTT. The chain is built from TRBV4-1 and TRBJ1-5; D is possibly TRBD1 (6 bases). CDR1 is MGHRA and CDR2 is YSYEKL in the germline V gene. Trimming removed 1 base at V and 1 base at J, with 14 bases between. CDR3 length equals 17 residues.

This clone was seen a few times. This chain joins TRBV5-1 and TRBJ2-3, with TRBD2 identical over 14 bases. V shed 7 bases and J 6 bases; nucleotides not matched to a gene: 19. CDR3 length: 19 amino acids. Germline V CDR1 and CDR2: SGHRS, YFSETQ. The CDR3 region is CASRSGTSGRNTRMDTQYF. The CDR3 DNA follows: TGCGCCAGCCGCTCCGGGACTAGCGGGAGAAATACAAGAATGGATACGCAGTATTTT.

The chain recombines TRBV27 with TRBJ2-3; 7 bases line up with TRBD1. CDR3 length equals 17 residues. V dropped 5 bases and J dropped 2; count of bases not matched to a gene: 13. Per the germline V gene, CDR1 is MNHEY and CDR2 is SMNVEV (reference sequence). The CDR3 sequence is CASSPILHRGDTDTQYF. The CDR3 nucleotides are TGTGCCAGCAGTCCAATCCTCCACAGGGGCGACACAGATACGCAGTATTTT.

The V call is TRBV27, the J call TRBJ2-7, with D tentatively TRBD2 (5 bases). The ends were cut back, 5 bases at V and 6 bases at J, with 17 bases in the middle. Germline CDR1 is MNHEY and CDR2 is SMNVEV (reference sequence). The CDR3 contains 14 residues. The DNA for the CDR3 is TGTGCCAGCAGTCCCTGGGGTCTAGCAGGCGAGCAGTACTTC. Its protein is CASSPWGLAGEQYF.

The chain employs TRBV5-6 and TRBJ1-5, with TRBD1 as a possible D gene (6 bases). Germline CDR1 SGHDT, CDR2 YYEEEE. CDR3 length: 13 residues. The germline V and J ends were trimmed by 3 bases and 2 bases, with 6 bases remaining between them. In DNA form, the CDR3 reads TGTGCCAGCAGCTCAGGGGGCAATCAGCCCCAGCATTTT. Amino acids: CASSSGGNQPQHF. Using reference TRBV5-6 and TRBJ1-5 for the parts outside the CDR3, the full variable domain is DAGVTQSPTHLIKTRGQQVTLRCSPKSGHDTVSWYQQALGQGPQFIFQYYEEEERQRGNFPDRFSGHQFPNYSSELNVNALLLGDSALYLCASSSGGNQPQHFGDGTRLSIL.

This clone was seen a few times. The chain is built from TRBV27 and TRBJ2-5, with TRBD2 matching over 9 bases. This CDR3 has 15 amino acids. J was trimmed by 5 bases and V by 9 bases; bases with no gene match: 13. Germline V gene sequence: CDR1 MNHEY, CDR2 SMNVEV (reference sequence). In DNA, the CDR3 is TGTGCCAGTCGGATCTTAGCGGGAGTGGGCGAGACCCAGTACTTC. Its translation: CASRILAGVGETQYF.

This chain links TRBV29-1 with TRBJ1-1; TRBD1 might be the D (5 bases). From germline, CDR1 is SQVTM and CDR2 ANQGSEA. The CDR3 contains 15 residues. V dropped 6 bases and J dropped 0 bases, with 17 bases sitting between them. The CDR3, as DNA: TGCAGCGTGATCCGTTGGGACGGGGTGAACACTGAAGCTTTCTTT. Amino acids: CSVIRWDGVNTEAFF.

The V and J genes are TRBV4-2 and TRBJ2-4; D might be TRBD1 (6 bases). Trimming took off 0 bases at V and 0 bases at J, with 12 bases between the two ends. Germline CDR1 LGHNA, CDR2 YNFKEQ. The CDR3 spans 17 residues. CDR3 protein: CASSQDLTGLAKNIQYF. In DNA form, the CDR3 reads TGTGCCAGCAGCCAAGATCTGACAGGACTAGCCAAAAACATTCAGTACTTC.

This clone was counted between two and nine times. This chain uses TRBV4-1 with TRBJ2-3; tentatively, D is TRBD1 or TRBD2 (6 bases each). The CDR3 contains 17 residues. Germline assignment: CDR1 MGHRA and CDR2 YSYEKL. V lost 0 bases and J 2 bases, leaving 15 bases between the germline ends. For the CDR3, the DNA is TGCGCCAGCAGCCAAGATAAGTGGGGGGCCCCCACAGATACGCAGTATTTT. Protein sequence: CASSQDKWGAPTDTQYF.

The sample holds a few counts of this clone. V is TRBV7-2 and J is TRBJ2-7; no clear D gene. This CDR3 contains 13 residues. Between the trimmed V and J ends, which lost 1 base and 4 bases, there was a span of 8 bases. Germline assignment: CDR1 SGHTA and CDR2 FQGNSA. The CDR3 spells CASSLGGIYEQYF. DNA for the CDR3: TGTGCCAGCAGCTTAGGTGGGATTTACGAGCAGTACTTC.